This T cell receptor beta chain was captured by sequencing in a study of human T cells and chemical hapten exposure. Study-wide context: Largely, small differences in pooled library volume made per-sample TCR yields vary.

TCRdb independently ran MiXCR on the RACE reads; one entry per CDR3 protein. The data hold tens of thousands of distinct CDR3 sequences, with roughly 12% observed a single time. Broader study findings: Versus controls, significantly more large CDR3 similarity clusters arose from expanded TCRs.

The time point denotes: pre-sensitization, week 0. Treatment in this sample: therapeutic diphenylcyclopropenone sensitization with weekly scalp DPC. Of note for this clonotype: Antigen: not known.

The length of the CDR3 is 14 residues. Trimming shortened V by 3 bases and J by 6 bases, and 13 bases separated the two germline ends. Per the germline V gene, CDR1 is MDHEN and CDR2 is SYDVKM. The chain has TRBV28 and TRBJ2-3; D is possibly TRBD2 (6 bases). The starting material was whole blood, obtained in connection with sensitization to the hapten diphenylcyclopropenone (DPC). The receptor comes from a woman in her thirties with alopecia areata. Some clones in this sample may be carry-over from other donors' samples. CDR3 bases: TGTGCCAGCAGTTTTGGAGGGGATGGGGATACGCAGTATTTT. Encoded protein: CASSFGGDGDTQYF.